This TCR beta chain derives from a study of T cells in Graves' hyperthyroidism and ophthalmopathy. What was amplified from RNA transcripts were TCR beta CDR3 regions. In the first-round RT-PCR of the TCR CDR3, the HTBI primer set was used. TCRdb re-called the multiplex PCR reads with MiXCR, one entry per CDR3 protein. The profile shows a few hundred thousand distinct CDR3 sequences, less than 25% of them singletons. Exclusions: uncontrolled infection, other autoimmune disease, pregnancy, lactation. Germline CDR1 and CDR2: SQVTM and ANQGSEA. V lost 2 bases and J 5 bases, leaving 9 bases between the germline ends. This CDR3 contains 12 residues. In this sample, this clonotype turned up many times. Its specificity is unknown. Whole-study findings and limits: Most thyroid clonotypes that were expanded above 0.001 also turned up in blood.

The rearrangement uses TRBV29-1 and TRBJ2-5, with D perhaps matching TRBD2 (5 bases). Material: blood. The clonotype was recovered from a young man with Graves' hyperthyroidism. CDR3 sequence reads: CSVEKPGETQYF. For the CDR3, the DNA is TGCAGCGTTGAAAAGCCGGGGGAGACCCAGTACTTC.